Listed below are T cell receptor beta chains from one sample, sequenced in a study of shared clonotypes between healthy human individuals. TCRdb keeps only in-frame clones here, not all; method: immunoSEQ multiplex PCR. The sample lists about 2 million clones; 85% to 95% were seen once. The sample was naive CD4+ T cells sorted from blood. These receptors were collected from a man younger than 30 in good health. Each CDR3 is given with its conserved first and last residue. Each record gives: CDR3 length, V gene, D gene, clone size, J gene, CDR3 DNA, CDR3 protein. The D gene is left open where the match is weak. Clone sizes are given selectively: once, few, many, or a class where the clone is expanded.

15	TRBV5-1	-	-	TRBJ1-5	TGCGCCAGCACCCTGGAGGGTAAGGATAATCAGCCCCAGCATTTT	CASTLEGKDNQPQHF
14	TRBV18	-	-	TRBJ2-5	TGTGCCAGCTCACCATGGGACGGGGGAGAGACCCAGTACTTC	CASSPWDGGETQYF
16	TRBV18	-	-	TRBJ2-3	TGTGCCAGCTCCCTCAAAGGGACGGCTAGCACAGATACGCAGTATTTT	CASSLKGTASTDTQYF
15	TRBV18	TRBD1	-	TRBJ1-2	TGTGCCAGCTCAGAAAGGACAGGGGGGAACTATGGCTACACCTTC	CASSERTGGNYGYTF
13	TRBV28	-	-	TRBJ1-3	TGTGCCAGCAGTATCAGACAGGGAAACACCATATATTTT	CASSIRQGNTIYF
13	TRBV2	TRBD1	-	TRBJ2-7	TGTGCCAGCAGTGCAGGGGGAAGGTACGAGCAGTACTTC	CASSAGGRYEQYF
13	TRBV5-1	TRBD2	-	TRBJ2-1	TGCGCCAGCAGCATTGGGACTAGCGGGGTTCGGTTCTTC	CASSIGTSGVRFF
12	TRBV29-1	-	-	TRBJ2-7	TGCAGCGTTACCGACGGCTCCTACGAGCAGTACTTC	CSVTDGSYEQYF
16	TRBV9	-	-	TRBJ2-3	TGTGCCAGCAGCGTAGGAAGGGGATACGGCACAGATACGCAGTATTTT	CASSVGRGYGTDTQYF
17	TRBV30	TRBD1	-	TRBJ2-7	TGTGCCTGGAGTCAGGGGAAACTAGGACAGGGACCTTACGAGCAGTACTTC	CAWSQGKLGQGPYEQYF
13	TRBV30	-	-	TRBJ1-2	TGTGCCTGGAGGGTTAAGGGCGTCTATGGCTACACCTTC	CAWRVKGVYGYTF
15	TRBV5-1	-	-	TRBJ1-5	TGCGCCAGCAGCTTTACGGGCCGGAGCAATCAGCCCCAGCATTTT	CASSFTGRSNQPQHF
17	TRBV9	TRBD2	-	TRBJ2-1	TGTGCCAGCAGCCCGAGCCCGGGACTAGCGGGGCGGGATGAGCAGTTCTTC	CASSPSPGLAGRDEQFF
13	TRBV11-2	-	-	TRBJ1-1	TGTGCCAGCAGCTTAGCCCCCCCCACTGAAGCTTTCTTT	CASSLAPPTEAFF
14	TRBV9	TRBD1	-	TRBJ1-2	TGTGCCAGCAGCCCTGACAGGGGAGGCTATGGCTACACCTTC	CASSPDRGGYGYTF
12	TRBV6-1	-	-	TRBJ2-1	TGTGCCAGCATAGGAAGGAACAATGAGCAGTTCTTC	CASIGRNNEQFF
12	TRBV30	-	-	TRBJ2-1	TGTGCCTGGAGCCTACAGGGCCTCGAGCAGTTCTTC	CAWSLQGLEQFF
15	TRBV6-5	TRBD2	-	TRBJ2-3	TGTGCCAGCAGCCCGGGACTAGCGTCGAAGGGTACGCAGTATTTT	CASSPGLASKGTQYF
15	TRBV9	-	-	TRBJ1-5	TGTGCCAGCAGCGTCGGAGGAGCAAGCAATCAGCCCCAGCATTTT	CASSVGGASNQPQHF
14	TRBV6-5	-	once	TRBJ2-2	TGTGCCAGCAGTTACTCGACGGACACCGGGGAGCTGTTTTTT	CASSYSTDTGELFF
12	TRBV7-9	-	-	TRBJ2-7	TGTGCCGGGGCGGAGACAAATTACGAGCAGTACTTC	CAGAETNYEQYF
16	TRBV7-3	-	-	TRBJ1-1	TGTGCCAGGGGGCTAGGTGCTTCGCCGAAGAACACTGAAGCTTTCTTT	CARGLGASPKNTEAFF
11	TRBV6-1	-	-	TRBJ1-2	TGTGCCAGCAGTGCTTCGGGACGCTACACCTTC	CASSASGRYTF
15	TRBV5-1	TRBD1	-	TRBJ2-1	TGCGCCAGCAGCTTGCGGGACAGTGGCTACAATGAGCAGTTCTTC	CASSLRDSGYNEQFF
16	TRBV2	TRBD2	-	TRBJ2-1	TGTGCCAGCGGAGGGACTAGCGGGGGGATCAACAATGAGCAGTTCTTC	CASGGTSGGINNEQFF
17	TRBV5-1	-	-	TRBJ2-4	TGCGCCAGCAGCCTGGACCCCGGAGGTTCGGCCAAAAACATTCAGTACTTC	CASSLDPGGSAKNIQYF
14	TRBV7-9	TRBD2	many	TRBJ2-2	TGTGCCACCCTTCCGAGGGAGGGCCGAGGGGAGCTGTTTTTT	CATLPREGRGELFF